This TCR beta chain was documented in a study of regulatory T cells in long-lasting Graves disease (dated by TCRdb to the early 2020s). Broadly, across the study: Patients with newly diagnosed Graves' disease had been on antithyroid drugs for under 3 months. The study took place in China and was registered as a clinical trial. This study used TCR sequencing and RNA sequencing of peripheral blood to compare persistent Graves' disease patients against newly diagnosed Graves' disease patients. TCR sequencing covered about 13 persistent and roughly 20 newly diagnosed Graves' disease patients, 33 samples in total.

This clonotype showed up just a few times. Its antigen target is currently unknown. No per-base quality is available; no much larger clone lies one base away. Results and caveats for the whole study, not just this receptor: More public clonotypes were shared among persistent patients (over 2,500) than among newly diagnosed patients (approximately 1,000). Compared with newly diagnosed patients, patients with persistent Graves' disease had lower TCR Shannon entropy and fewer highly expanded clones, which suggests clonal expansion. Because the primary lesion, thyroid tissue, could not be accessed, the study looked at peripheral blood alone. Only the TCR beta chain was sequenced and analyzed. As a limitation, the authors acknowledged that the small sample size may reduce accuracy.

The sample's time point label, decoded: newly diagnosed GD, antithyroid drugs for less than 3 months. RNA was extracted from PBMCs in TRIzol for both TCR sequencing and RNA sequencing. The diagnosis of Graves' disease was made according to American Thyroid Association guidelines. Patients for the study were recruited at an endocrinology department in Xi'an, China. Each patient gave approximately 9.7 milliliters of peripheral blood, collected in an EDTA anticoagulant tube. Ficoll Paque Plus density gradient separation was used to isolate PBMCs, and no additional T cell sorting was done. An Agilent 2100 Bioanalyzer and agarose gel were used to check RNA quality, while a NanoDrop 2000 measured RNA concentration. Receptor libraries were prepared by multiplex PCR. The data were produced on an Illumina HiSeq 4000. To build TCR beta libraries, CDR3 regions were amplified by Arm-PCR using iRepertoire HTBI primers. Before sequencing, the PCR products went through gel purification. The authors' analysis ran thus. Gene usage analysis of CDR3 amino acid clonotypes used the 50 to 70 TRBV and about 15 TRBJ segments found across samples. Filtered high-quality paired reads were merged into contigs using COPE and FqMerger. Contigs were aligned with BLAST to IMGT TRBV, TRBD and TRBJ reference genes, and CDR3 was defined per IMGT. Highly expanded clones were defined as clonotypes with a frequency above 0.1%. Repertoire diversity was measured by Shannon entropy, and V-J evenness by the Gini coefficient. A clonotype was considered public if more than one individual shared it. In-frame beta chains were kept once TCRdb had trimmed the public reads at Q25 with fastp and called clones with MiXCR. CDR3 protein duplicates are merged, each entry listing the most common genes and DNA. For this entry, the V and J calls and clone size follow TCRdb and not the study's own pipeline. Across this sample there are about 320,000 distinct CDR3 sequences, with 15% to 20% seen only once. The ten largest clones add up to around 36% of the sample.

This clonotype originated in a female donor with Graves disease. The sequencing here drew on peripheral blood mononuclear cells (PBMCs), taken at new diagnosis, from a patient treated with antithyroid drugs.

The CDR3 region: CASSPTDPGDYGYTF. The DNA reads TGTGCCAGCAGCCCTACGGACCCTGGGGACTATGGCTACACCTTC. The chain links TRBV11-3 with TRBJ1-2; a confident D gene designation cannot be given. Looking up the germline V gene yields CDR1 SGHNT and CDR2 YENEEA. Measured from the cysteine to the phenylalanine, the CDR3 is 15 residues long. Just CDR3 DNA is preserved here, 45 bases in frame from base 1. The germline ends are 16 bases apart after V is trimmed by 5 bases and J by 3 bases.